This TCR beta chain was sequenced during a study of control samples from healthy donors and cancer patients. This clone was recorded only once. The method was immunoSEQ multiplex PCR; TCRdb's version includes in-frame clones alone and lacks a portion of them. The sample has around 29,000 clones; approximately 79% are singletons. The CDR3 loop spans 14 amino acids. Germline CDR1 SGHTA, CDR2 FQGNSA. Trimming took 5 bases from V and 1 from J, leaving 10 bases between them. The receptor comes from a man aged 55 to 70 with head and neck cancer. V usage is TRBV7-2 and J usage is TRBJ2-3; a possible D gene is TRBD1 (5 bases). Sequencing was done on a sample of PBMCs. CDR3 bases: TGTGCCAGCAGCGAAGGACACCGCACAGATACGCAGTATTTT. As protein: CASSEGHRTDTQYF.